This T cell receptor (beta chain) was documented in a study of response to subunit inactivated influenza vaccine. From the RT-PCR reads, TCRdb called clonotypes with MiXCR, one entry per CDR3 protein. The repertoire holds roughly 170,000 distinct CDR3 sequences, about 10% seen once, with around 9.9% in the top ten. This clonotype was seen only a few times. The target antigen is unknown. Study-wide findings and caveats: The study's authors posited that every seasonal influenza vaccination enlists few new T cells.

This CDR3 comprises 22 residues. V shed 3 bases and J 0 bases; nucleotides not matched to a gene: 19. The clonotype comes from a man aged 50-60 years who received an inactivated influenza vaccine. Sample: non-naive T cells sorted from PBMCs, taken on the day of vaccination. The gene calls are TRBV7-1 and TRBJ2-3; 12 bases agree with TRBD2. TRBV7-1 is treated as an ORF (open reading frame) with a function not yet certain. CDR3 in amino acids: CASSSDRGGSPLAGGSTDTQYF. Here the CDR3 DNA reads TGTGCCAGCAGCTCCGACAGGGGGGGATCACCGCTAGCGGGAGGGAGCACAGATACGCAGTATTTT.